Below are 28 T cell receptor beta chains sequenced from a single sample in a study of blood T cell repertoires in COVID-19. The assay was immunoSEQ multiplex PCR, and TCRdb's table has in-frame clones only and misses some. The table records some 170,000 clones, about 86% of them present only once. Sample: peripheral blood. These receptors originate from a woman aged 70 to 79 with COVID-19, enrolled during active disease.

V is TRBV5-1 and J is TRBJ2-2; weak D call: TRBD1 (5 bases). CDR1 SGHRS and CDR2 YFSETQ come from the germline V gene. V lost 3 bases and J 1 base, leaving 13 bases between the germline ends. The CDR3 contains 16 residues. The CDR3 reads CASSWARGRNTGELFF. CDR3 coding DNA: TGCGCCAGCAGCTGGGCTAGGGGCCGGAACACCGGGGAGCTGTTTTTT.

The CDR3 is CASSKPGQPQHF. DNA of the CDR3: TGTGCCAGCAGTAAACCAGGTCAGCCCCAGCATTTT. The J gene is TRBJ1-5, the V gene TRBV28; D unclear. V lost 5 bases and J lost 6, with 8 bases in between. Germline assignment: CDR1 MDHEN and CDR2 SYDVKM. This CDR3 has 12 residues.

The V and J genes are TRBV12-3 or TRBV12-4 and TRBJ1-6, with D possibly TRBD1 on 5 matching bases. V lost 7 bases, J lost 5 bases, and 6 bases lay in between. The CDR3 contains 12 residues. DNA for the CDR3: TGTGCCAGCAAGACAGATAATTCACCCCTCCACTTT. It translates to CASKTDNSPLHF.

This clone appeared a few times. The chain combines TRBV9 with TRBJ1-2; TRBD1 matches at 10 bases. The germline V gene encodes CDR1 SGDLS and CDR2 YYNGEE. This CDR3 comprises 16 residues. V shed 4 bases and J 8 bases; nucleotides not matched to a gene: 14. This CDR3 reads CASSPLSGTGERGYTF. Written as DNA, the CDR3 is TGTGCCAGCAGCCCCCTGTCCGGGACAGGGGAACGGGGCTACACCTTC. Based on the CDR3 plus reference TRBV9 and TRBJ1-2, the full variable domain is DSGVTQTPKHLITATGQRVTLRCSPRSGDLSVYWYQQSLDQGLQFLIQYYNGEERAKGNILERFSAQQFPDLHSELNLSSLELGDSALYFCASSPLSGTGERGYTFGSGTRLTVV.

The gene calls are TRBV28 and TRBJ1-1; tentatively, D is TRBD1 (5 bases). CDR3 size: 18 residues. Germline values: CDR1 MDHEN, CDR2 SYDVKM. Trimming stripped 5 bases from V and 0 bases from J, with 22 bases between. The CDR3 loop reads CASSPRGKGLDLNTEAFF. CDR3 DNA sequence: TGTGCCAGCAGTCCTCGGGGGAAGGGCTTGGACCTGAACACTGAAGCTTTCTTT.

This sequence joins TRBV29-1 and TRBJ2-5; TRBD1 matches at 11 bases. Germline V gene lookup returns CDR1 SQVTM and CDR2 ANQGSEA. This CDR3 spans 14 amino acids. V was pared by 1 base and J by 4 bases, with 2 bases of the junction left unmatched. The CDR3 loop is CSVEGDRGRETQYF. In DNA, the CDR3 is TGCAGCGTTGAAGGGGACAGGGGGAGAGAGACCCAGTACTTC.

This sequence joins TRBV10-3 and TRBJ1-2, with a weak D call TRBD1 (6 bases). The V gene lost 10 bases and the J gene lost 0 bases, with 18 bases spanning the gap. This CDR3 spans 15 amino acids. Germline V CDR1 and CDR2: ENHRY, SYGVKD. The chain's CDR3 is CATGEWGTANYGYTF. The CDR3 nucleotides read TGTGCCACAGGGGAGTGGGGCACAGCTAACTATGGCTACACCTTC.

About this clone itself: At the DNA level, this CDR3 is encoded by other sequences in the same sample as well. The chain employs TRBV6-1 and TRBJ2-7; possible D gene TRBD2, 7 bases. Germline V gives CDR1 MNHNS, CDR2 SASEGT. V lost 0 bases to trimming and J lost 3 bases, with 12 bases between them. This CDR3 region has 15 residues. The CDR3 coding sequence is TGTGCCAGCAGTGAAGCCCAGGGAGGGGGCTACGAGCAGTACTTC. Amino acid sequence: CASSEAQGGGYEQYF.

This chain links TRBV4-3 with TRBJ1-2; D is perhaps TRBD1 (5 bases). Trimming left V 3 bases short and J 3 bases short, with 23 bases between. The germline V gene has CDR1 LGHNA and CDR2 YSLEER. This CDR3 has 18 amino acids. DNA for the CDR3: TGCGCCAGCAGCCAGAACCCAGGGTTGTCTGCTGGTGACTATGGCTACACCTTC. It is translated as CASSQNPGLSAGDYGYTF.

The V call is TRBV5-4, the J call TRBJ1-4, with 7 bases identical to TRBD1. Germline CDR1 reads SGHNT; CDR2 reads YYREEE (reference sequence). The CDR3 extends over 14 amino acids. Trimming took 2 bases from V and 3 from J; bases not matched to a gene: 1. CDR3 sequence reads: CASSLTGANEKLFF. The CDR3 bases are TGTGCCAGCAGCTTAACAGGGGCTAATGAAAAACTGTTTTTT.

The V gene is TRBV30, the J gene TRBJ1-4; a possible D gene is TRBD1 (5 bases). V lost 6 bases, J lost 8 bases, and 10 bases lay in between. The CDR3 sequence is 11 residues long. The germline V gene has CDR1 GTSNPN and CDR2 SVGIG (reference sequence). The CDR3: CACQGGEKLFF. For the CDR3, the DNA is TGTGCCTGCCAGGGCGGAGAAAAACTGTTTTTT.

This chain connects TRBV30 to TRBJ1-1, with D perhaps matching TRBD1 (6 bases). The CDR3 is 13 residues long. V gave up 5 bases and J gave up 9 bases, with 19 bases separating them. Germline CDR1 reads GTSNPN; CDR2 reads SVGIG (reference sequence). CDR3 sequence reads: CAWQQGGNSKAFF. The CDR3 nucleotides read TGTGCCTGGCAACAGGGCGGAAACTCCAAAGCTTTCTTT. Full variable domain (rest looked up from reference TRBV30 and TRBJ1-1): SQTIHQWPATLVQPVGSPLSLECTVEGTSNPNLYWYRQAAGRGLQLLFYSVGIGQISSEVPQNLSASRPQDRQFILSSKKLLLSDSGFYLCAWQQGGNSKAFFGQGTRLTVV.

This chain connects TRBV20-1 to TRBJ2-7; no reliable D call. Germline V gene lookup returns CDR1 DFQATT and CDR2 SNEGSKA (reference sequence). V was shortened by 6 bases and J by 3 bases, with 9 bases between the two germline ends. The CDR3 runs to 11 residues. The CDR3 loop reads CSAVAYYEQYF. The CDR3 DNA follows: TGCAGTGCCGTGGCTTACTACGAGCAGTACTTC.

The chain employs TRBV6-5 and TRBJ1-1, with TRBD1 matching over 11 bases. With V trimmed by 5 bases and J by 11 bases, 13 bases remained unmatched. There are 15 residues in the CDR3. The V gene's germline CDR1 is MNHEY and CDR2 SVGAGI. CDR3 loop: CASSPRTGGSGLAFF. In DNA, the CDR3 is TGTGCCAGCAGTCCCCGGACAGGGGGCTCCGGATTGGCTTTCTTT.

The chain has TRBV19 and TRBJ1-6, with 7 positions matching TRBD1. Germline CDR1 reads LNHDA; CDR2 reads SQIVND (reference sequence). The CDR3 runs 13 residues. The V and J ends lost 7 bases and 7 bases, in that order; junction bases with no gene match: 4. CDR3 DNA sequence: TGTGCCAGTAAGGGGACAGCAAATTCACCCCTCCACTTT. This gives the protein CASKGTANSPLHF.

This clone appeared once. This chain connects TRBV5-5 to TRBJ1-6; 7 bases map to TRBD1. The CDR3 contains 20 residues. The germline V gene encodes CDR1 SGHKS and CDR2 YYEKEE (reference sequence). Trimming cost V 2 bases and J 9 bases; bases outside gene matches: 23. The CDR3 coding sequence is TGTGCCAGCAGCTTCGACCCTCGACAGGGATGGGCATTGACGAGTTCACCCCTCCACTTT. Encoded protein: CASSFDPRQGWALTSSPLHF.

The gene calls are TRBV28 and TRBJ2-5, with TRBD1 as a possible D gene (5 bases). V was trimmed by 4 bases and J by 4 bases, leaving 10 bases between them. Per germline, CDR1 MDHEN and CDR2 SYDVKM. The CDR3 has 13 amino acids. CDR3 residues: CASSSQGTETQYF. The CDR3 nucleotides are TGTGCCAGCAGTTCTCAGGGAACAGAGACCCAGTACTTC.

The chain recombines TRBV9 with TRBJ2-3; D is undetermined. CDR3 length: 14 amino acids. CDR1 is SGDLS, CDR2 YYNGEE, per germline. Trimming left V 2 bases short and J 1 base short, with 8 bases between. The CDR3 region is CASSVTRGTDTQYF. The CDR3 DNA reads TGTGCCAGCAGCGTTACCCGGGGCACAGATACGCAGTATTTT.

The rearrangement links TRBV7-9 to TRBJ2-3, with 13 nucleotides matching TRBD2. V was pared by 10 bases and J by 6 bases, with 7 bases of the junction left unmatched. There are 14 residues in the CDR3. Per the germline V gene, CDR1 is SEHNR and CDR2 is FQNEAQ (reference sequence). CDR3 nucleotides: TGTGCCACAGGGACTAGCGGGAATTGGGATACGCAGTATTTT. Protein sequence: CATGTSGNWDTQYF.

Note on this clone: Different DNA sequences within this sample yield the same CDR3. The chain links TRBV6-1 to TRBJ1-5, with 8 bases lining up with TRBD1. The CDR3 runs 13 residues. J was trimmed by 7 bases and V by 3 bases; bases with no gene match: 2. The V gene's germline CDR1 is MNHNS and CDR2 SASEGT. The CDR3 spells CASSETGDQPQHF. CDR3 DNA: TGTGCCAGCAGTGAGACAGGGGACCAGCCCCAGCATTTT.

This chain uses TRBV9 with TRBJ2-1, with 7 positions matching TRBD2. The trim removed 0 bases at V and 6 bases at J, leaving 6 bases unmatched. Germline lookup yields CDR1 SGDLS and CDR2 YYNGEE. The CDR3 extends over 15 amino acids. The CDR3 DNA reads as TGTGCCAGCAGCGTAGGACTCCGGGAGGCCAATGAGCAGTTCTTC. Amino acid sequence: CASSVGLREANEQFF.

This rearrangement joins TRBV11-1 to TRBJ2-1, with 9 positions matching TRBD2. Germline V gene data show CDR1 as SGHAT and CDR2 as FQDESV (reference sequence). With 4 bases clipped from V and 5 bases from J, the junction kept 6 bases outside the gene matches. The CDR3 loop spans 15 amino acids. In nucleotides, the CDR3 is TGTGCCAGCAGCTCTCAAGCGGGAGGAAACAATGAGCAGTTCTTC. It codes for CASSSQAGGNNEQFF.

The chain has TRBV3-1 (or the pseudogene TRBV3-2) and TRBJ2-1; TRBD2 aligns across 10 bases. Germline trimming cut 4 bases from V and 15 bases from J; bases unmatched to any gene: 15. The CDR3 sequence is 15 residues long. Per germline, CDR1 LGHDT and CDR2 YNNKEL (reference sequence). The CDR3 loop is CASSPDWVAGGKLFF. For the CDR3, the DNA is TGTGCCAGCAGCCCGGATTGGGTAGCGGGAGGAAAGCTGTTCTTC.

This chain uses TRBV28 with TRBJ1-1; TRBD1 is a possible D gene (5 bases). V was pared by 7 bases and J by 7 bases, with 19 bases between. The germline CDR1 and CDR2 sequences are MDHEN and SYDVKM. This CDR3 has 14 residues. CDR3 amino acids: CASKWVMRGGEAFF. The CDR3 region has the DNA TGTGCCAGCAAATGGGTGATGAGGGGAGGTGAAGCTTTCTTT.

CDR3 amino acids: CASTDEAFF. In DNA, the CDR3 is TGTGCCAGCACAGATGAAGCTTTCTTT. The chain carries TRBV5-8 and TRBJ1-1, with D unclear. Germline loops: CDR1 SGHTS, CDR2 YDEGEE. Trimming cost V 6 bases and J 7 bases, with 4 bases left between them. This CDR3 spans 9 amino acids. The whole variable domain, filled in from reference TRBV5-8 and TRBJ1-1, reads EAGVTQSPTHLIKTRGQQATLRCSPISGHTSVYWYQQALGLGLQFLLWYDEGEERNRGNFPPRFSGRQFPNYSSELNVNALELEDSALYLCASTDEAFFGQGTRLTVV.

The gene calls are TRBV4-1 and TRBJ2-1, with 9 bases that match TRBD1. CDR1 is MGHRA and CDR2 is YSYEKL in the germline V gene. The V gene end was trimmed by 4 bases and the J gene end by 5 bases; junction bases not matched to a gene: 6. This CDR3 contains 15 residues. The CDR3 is CASSPRQGVNNEQFF. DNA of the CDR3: TGCGCCAGCAGCCCTAGACAGGGGGTCAACAATGAGCAGTTCTTC.

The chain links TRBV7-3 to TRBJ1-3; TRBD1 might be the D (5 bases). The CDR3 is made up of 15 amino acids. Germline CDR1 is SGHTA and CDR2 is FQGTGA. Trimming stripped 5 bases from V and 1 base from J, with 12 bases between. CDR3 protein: CASSPQGTSGNTIYF. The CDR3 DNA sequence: TGTGCCAGCAGCCCCCAGGGTACTTCTGGAAACACCATATATTTT.

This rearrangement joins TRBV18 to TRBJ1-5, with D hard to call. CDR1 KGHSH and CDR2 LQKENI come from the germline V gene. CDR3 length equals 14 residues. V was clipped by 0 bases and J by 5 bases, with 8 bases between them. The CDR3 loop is CASSPPGAYQPQHF. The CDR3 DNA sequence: TGTGCCAGCTCACCACCCGGTGCTTATCAGCCCCAGCATTTT.